This TCR beta chain appears in the sequencing data of a study of Graves' ophthalmopathy and Graves' hyperthyroidism. Study in general: Blood was drawn at initial diagnosis, before any treatment. Study results and caveats: Most expanded thyroid clonotypes above 0.001 frequency also appeared in blood. Using 13 signatures, a model distinguished ophthalmopathy from stable hyperthyroidism, reaching about 85% sensitivity and about 81% specificity.

Germline CDR1 and CDR2: KGHDR and SFDVKD. V lost 9 bases and J lost 1, with 17 bases in between. The CDR3 consists of 15 residues. RNA transcripts were the source from which TCR beta CDR3 regions were amplified. First-round RT-PCR employed HTBI primers, with a second-round multiplex PCR after it. Using its own MiXCR run on the multiplex PCR reads, TCRdb lists one record per CDR3 protein. The data hold about 700,000 distinct CDR3 sequences, with 35% to 50% observed a single time. The evidence that diagnosis relied on was clinical symptoms, serum thyroxine, TRAb, thyroid ultrasound and orbital computed tomography. This clonotype was counted many times. Its antigen is undetermined.

The sequenced material came from peripheral blood. The rearrangement links TRBV24-1 to TRBJ2-5; D is perhaps TRBD2 (7 bases). The clonotype comes from an adult man with Graves' ophthalmopathy. The CDR3 region is CATQRGGTVQETQYF. In nucleotides, the CDR3 is TGTGCCACCCAAAGGGGGGGGACCGTCCAAGAGACCCAGTACTTC.